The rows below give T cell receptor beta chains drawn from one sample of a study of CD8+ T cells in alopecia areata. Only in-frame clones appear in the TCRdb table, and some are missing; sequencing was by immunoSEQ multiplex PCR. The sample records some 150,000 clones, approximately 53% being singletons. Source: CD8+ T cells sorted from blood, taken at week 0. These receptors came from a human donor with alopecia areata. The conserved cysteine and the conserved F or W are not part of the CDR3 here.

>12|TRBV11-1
ASSLGQANEKLF
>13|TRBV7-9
ASSLRDRPYNEQF
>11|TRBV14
ASSPRGGDEQF
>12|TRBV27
ASSPAARAGELF
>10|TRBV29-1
SVELGGNEQF
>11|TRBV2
ASSERTITEAF
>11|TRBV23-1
ASSQSGHYEQY
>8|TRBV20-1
SARTAGYT
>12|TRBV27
ASSPDLQGTEAF
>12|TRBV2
ASTEARGRYEQY
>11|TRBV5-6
ASSFWADYEQY
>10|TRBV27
ASSPSSYEQY
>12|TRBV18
ASSPEGLTDTQY
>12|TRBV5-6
ASSSEGQSYEQY
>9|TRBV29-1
SVTGYNEQF
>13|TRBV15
ATSRTDQYTDTQY
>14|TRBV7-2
ASSTPFLGGMETQY
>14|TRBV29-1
SVEATSGITNTEAF
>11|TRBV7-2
ASSLVPTDTQY
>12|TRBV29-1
SVVGPDSLETQY
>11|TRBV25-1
ASTLWTEETQY
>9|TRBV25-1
ASSVGVEAF
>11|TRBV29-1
SVESGGGYEQY
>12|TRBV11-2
ASTPPAGANVLT